This entry concerns a single T cell receptor (beta chain). Antigen: not known. The data were obtained in a study of shared clonotypes between healthy human individuals. General study results and limits: Memory subsets had estimated richness that was generally smaller than that of naive subsets.

CDR1 is LGHNA and CDR2 is YNFKEQ in the germline V gene. V lost 2 bases to trimming and J lost 14 bases; unmatched junction nucleotides: 13. CDR3 size: 14 residues. Naive CD8 isolation took CD45RO-negative cells positively selected for CCR7 and excluded terminally differentiated effector memory CD45RA+ cells. Some clones are missing from TCRdb's copy, which holds only in-frame ones; the method was immunoSEQ multiplex PCR. There are around 640,000 clones in the sample; approximately 96% occur only once, and 0.095% to 0.13% lies in the top ten. Material: naive CD8+ T cells sorted from blood. The clonotype comes from a woman in her twenties or thirties in good health. This chain joins TRBV4-2 and TRBJ2-3; 7 positions match TRBD2. In nucleotides, the CDR3 is TGTGCCAGCAGCCAACCTGGACTAGAGGATGGGCTGTATTTT. It specifies CASSQPGLEDGLYF.